The 20 T cell receptor beta chains listed next were all sequenced from one sample in a study of a mutant IDH1 vaccine in newly diagnosed glioma. These receptors have no known antigen. Clones were read by immunoSEQ multiplex PCR, and TCRdb kept only the in-frame ones, dropping some. The sample yields around 57,000 clones, 89% seen once. Time point indicated: week 11, during vaccination. Vaccination used 300 ug of mutant IDH1 20-mer peptide per dose, with topical imiquimod. Source: PBMCs, taken from a glioma patient whose treatment included an IDH1 peptide vaccine. The receptors derive from a man aged 35 to 55 with glioma.

V usage is TRBV14 and J usage is TRBJ2-1, with unresolved D. Trimming stripped 3 bases from V and 7 bases from J, with 10 bases between. The CDR3 sequence is 13 residues long. The germline gives CDR1 SGHDN, CDR2 FVKESK. The CDR3 DNA reads as TGTGCCAGCAGCCATGTATCCCTGAATGAGCAGTTCTTC. Protein product: CASSHVSLNEQFF. Looking up the rest from reference TRBV14 and TRBJ2-1 gives the full variable domain: EAGVTQFPSHSVIEKGQTVTLRCDPISGHDNLYWYRRVMGKEIKFLLHFVKESKQDESGMPNNRFLAERTGGTYSTLKVQPAELEDSGVYFCASSHVSLNEQFFGPGTRLTVL.

V and J are TRBV19 and TRBJ2-7; TRBD1 aligns across 7 bases. From germline, CDR1 is LNHDA and CDR2 SQIVND (reference sequence). The trim removed 6 bases at V and 7 bases at J, leaving 9 bases unmatched. This CDR3 contains 13 residues. The CDR3 DNA is TGTGCCAGTAGCTCTACCCTCAGGGGGGAGCAGTACTTC. Encoded protein: CASSSTLRGEQYF.

The rearrangement joins TRBV28 to TRBJ2-1; D perhaps matches TRBD1 (6 bases). This CDR3 region has 16 residues. The V end lost 4 bases, the J end lost 4 bases, and 17 bases lay between the germline ends. Germline CDR1 is MDHEN and CDR2 is SYDVKM. The CDR3 protein is CASSSTRDNPYNEQFF. The CDR3 DNA reads TGTGCCAGCAGTTCTACTCGGGACAACCCGTACAATGAGCAGTTCTTC.

The rearrangement links TRBV6-1 to TRBJ2-3, with D perhaps matching TRBD2 (5 bases). In germline, CDR1 is MNHNS, CDR2 SASEGT. The CDR3 runs 14 residues. The V and J ends lost 8 bases and 2 bases respectively, with 14 bases between them. In DNA form, the CDR3 reads TGTGCCAGCCGGGGATATCCTCTCACAGATACGCAGTATTTT. Translation: CASRGYPLTDTQYF.

The chain couples TRBV10-3 to TRBJ2-3; weak D call: TRBD2 (5 bases). The CDR3 sequence is 16 residues long. The germline V and J ends were trimmed by 0 bases and 7 bases, with 17 bases remaining between them. Per germline, CDR1 ENHRY and CDR2 SYGVKD. This chain's CDR3 is CAISESMAGGSNTQYF. CDR3 nucleotides: TGTGCCATCAGTGAGTCGATGGCGGGCGGTTCGAATACGCAGTATTTT.

V usage is TRBV28 and J usage is TRBJ1-3, with D tentatively TRBD1 (6 bases). From germline, CDR1 is MDHEN and CDR2 SYDVKM. Between the trimmed V and J ends, which lost 5 bases and 0 bases, there was a span of 11 bases. CDR3 length equals 15 residues. The CDR3 nucleotides read TGTGCCAGCAGTGGCGACAGGCTCTCTGGAAACACCATATATTTT. It is translated as CASSGDRLSGNTIYF.

The chain couples TRBV7-2 to TRBJ2-7; D possibly corresponds to TRBD1 (6 bases). The germline V gene encodes CDR1 SGHTA and CDR2 FQGNSA. V shed 3 bases and J shed 2 bases, with 14 bases lying between them. The CDR3 runs 15 residues. CDR3 loop: CASSFDSGAPYEQYF. The CDR3 DNA follows: TGTGCCAGCAGCTTCGATTCAGGGGCCCCCTACGAGCAGTACTTC. Supplemented by reference TRBV7-2 and TRBJ2-7, the full variable domain reads GAGVSQSPSNKVTEKGKDVELRCDPISGHTALYWYRQSLGQGLEFLIYFQGNSAPDKSGLPSDRFSAERTGGSVSTLTIQRTQQEDSAVYLCASSFDSGAPYEQYFGPGTRLTVT.

This chain uses TRBV5-1 with TRBJ2-3; D gene uncertain. V was trimmed by 1 base and J by 0 bases, leaving 9 bases between them. There are 15 residues in the CDR3. CDR1 is SGHRS and CDR2 is YFSETQ in the germline V gene. The CDR3, as DNA: TGCGCCAGCAGCTTGCCTCCGTCTAGCACAGATACGCAGTATTTT. As protein: CASSLPPSSTDTQYF.

The chain joins TRBV7-9 to TRBJ1-4; 8 nucleotides align to TRBD1. Trimming took 5 bases from V and 10 from J; bases not matched to a gene: 9. The CDR3 extends over 14 amino acids. Looked up from germline, CDR1 is SEHNR and CDR2 is FQNEAQ (reference sequence). This CDR3 reads CASSAGQGIGKLFF. DNA for the CDR3: TGTGCCAGCAGCGCCGGACAGGGTATCGGAAAACTGTTTTTT. The complete variable domain, with remaining parts taken from reference TRBV7-9 and TRBJ1-4, reads DTGVSQNPRHKITKRGQNVTFRCDPISEHNRLYWYRQTLGQGPEFLTYFQNEAQLEKSRLLSDRFSAERPKGSFSTLEIQRTEQGDSAMYLCASSAGQGIGKLFFGSGTQLSVL.

V usage is TRBV28 and J usage is TRBJ2-3, with 8 bases aligning to TRBD2. Losses at the gene ends were 5 bases for V and 2 bases for J; bases not matched to a gene: 15. Germline V gives CDR1 MDHEN, CDR2 SYDVKM. This CDR3 contains 18 residues. CDR3 protein: CASSGGGWREDYTDTQYF. The CDR3 region has the DNA TGTGCCAGCAGTGGGGGCGGGTGGCGGGAGGATTACACAGATACGCAGTATTTT.

A note on this clone: Other DNA sequences of this sample code for an identical CDR3. V gene TRBV19 combines with J gene TRBJ1-5; TRBD1 matches 9 bases. J gave up 4 bases and V 5 bases, and 9 bases lay outside the gene matches. This CDR3 spans 16 amino acids. From germline, CDR1 is LNHDA and CDR2 SQIVND (reference sequence). The CDR3 loop reads CASSSITGGPNQPQHF. The CDR3 DNA reads as TGTGCCAGTAGTTCGATAACAGGGGGCCCTAATCAGCCCCAGCATTTT.

This clone was picked up one time. V usage is TRBV6-6 and J usage is TRBJ1-1; D perhaps matches TRBD1 (5 bases). V was clipped by 2 bases and J by 0 bases, with 7 bases between them. CDR3 length: 14 residues. From germline, CDR1 is MNHNY and CDR2 SVGAGI (reference sequence). The CDR3 reads CASSYGTLNTEAFF. The CDR3 coding sequence is TGTGCCAGCAGTTACGGGACCCTGAACACTGAAGCTTTCTTT.

The rearrangement joins TRBV7-8 to TRBJ2-7; perhaps TRBD1 as D (5 bases). The V end was cut by 1 base, the J end by 3 bases, with 13 bases between. Germline values: CDR1 SGHVS, CDR2 FQNEAQ. CDR3 length: 15 residues. The CDR3 here is CASSLELGANYEQYF. CDR3 nucleotides: TGTGCCAGCAGCTTAGAGCTAGGGGCAAACTACGAGCAGTACTTC.

This clone has a single count. The CDR3 region is CASSSALGGGNIQYF. In DNA form, the CDR3 reads TGTGCCAGCAGCTCCGCTTTGGGAGGGGGCAACATTCAGTACTTC. V gene TRBV5-4 combines with J gene TRBJ2-4; possibly TRBD1 or TRBD2 for D (7 bases each). The germline gives CDR1 SGHNT, CDR2 YYREEE (reference sequence). This CDR3 spans 15 amino acids. Trimming took off 3 bases at V and 7 bases at J, with 17 bases between the two ends.

This chain uses TRBV28 with TRBJ2-2, with 8 positions matching TRBD1. Germline V gene data show CDR1 as MDHEN and CDR2 as SYDVKM. V shed 7 bases and J 4 bases; nucleotides not matched to a gene: 5. CDR3 size: 14 residues. This CDR3 reads CASTRTGRTGELFF. CDR3 coding DNA: TGTGCCAGCACAAGGACAGGGCGCACCGGGGAGCTGTTTTTT.

The V call is TRBV11-2, the J call TRBJ1-1; D possibly corresponds to TRBD1 (5 bases). V lost 5 bases to trimming and J lost 5 bases, with 24 bases between them. The CDR3 runs 17 residues. Germline V gives CDR1 SGHAT, CDR2 FQNNGV. CDR3 sequence (DNA): TGTGCCAGCAGCCCTATCAACACCAAAGGGGAAGGGACTGAAGCTTTCTTT. Residues: CASSPINTKGEGTEAFF.

V is TRBV11-1 and J is TRBJ2-7, with D possibly matching TRBD1 (6 bases). Germline CDR1 and CDR2: SGHAT and FQDESV (reference sequence). Trimming stripped 2 bases from V and 2 bases from J, with 16 bases between. The CDR3 extends over 16 amino acids. In DNA form, the CDR3 reads TGTGCCAGCAGCTTACAAGGGGGACGGGTCGCCTACGAGCAGTACTTC. Encoded protein: CASSLQGGRVAYEQYF.

In this sample, this clone turned up once. V usage is TRBV7-2 and J usage is TRBJ2-7; TRBD2 matches at 15 bases. V lost 4 bases, J lost 9 bases, and 4 bases stayed unmatched. The germline CDR1 and CDR2 sequences are SGHTA and FQGNSA. The CDR3 has 14 amino acids. The CDR3 is CASSSGLAGGVQYF. The CDR3, as DNA: TGTGCCAGCAGCTCCGGACTAGCGGGAGGGGTGCAGTACTTC.

This chain joins TRBV18 and TRBJ1-6; D is possibly TRBD1 (6 bases). The CDR3 is 13 residues long. In germline, CDR1 is KGHSH, CDR2 LQKENI. V was shortened by 5 bases and J by 7 bases, with 9 bases between the two germline ends. In DNA form, the CDR3 reads TGTGCCAGCTCAACAGGACAGAATTCACCCCTCCACTTT. This codes for CASSTGQNSPLHF.

This clone was recorded only once. The CDR3 DNA sequence: TGTGCCAGCAGTAAACTAGTAGACTACGAGCAGTACTTC. This gives the protein CASSKLVDYEQYF. The rearrangement uses TRBV2 and TRBJ2-7, with D possibly being TRBD2 (5 bases). The germline V and J ends were trimmed by 5 bases and 3 bases, with 11 bases remaining between them. This CDR3 region has 13 residues. Germline CDR1 and CDR2: SNHLY and FYNNEI. The entire variable domain, with the rest obtained from reference TRBV2 and TRBJ2-7, is as follows: EPEVTQTPSHQVTQMGQEVILRCVPISNHLYFYWYRQILGQKVEFLVSFYNNEISEKSEIFDDQFSVERPDGSNFTLKIRSTKLEDSAMYFCASSKLVDYEQYFGPGTRLTVT.